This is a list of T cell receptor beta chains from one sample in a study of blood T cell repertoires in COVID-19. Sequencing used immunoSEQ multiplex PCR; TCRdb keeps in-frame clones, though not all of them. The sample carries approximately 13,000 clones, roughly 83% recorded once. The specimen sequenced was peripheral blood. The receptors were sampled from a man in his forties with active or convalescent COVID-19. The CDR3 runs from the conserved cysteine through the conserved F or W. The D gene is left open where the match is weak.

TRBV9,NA,CASSVVGDSPLHF
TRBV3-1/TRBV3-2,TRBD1,CASSQWDRGDTEAFF
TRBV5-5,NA,CASSLGQGPTEAFF
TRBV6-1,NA,CASSDFGNTIYF
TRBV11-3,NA,CASSQRGTSDHEQYF
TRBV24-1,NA,CATKEAGTDTQYF
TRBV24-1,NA,CATSDSRTGTLNQPQHF
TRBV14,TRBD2,CASSQEFETSVHEQYF
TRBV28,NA,CASSLHSGAGGLPEAFF
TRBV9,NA,CASSVGAVYEQYF
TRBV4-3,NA,CASSPAATGGFYEQYF
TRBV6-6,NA,CASSPDFAGSGANVLTF
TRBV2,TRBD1,CASTTGDPYNSPLHF
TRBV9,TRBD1,CASSSAGGTYNSPLHF
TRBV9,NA,CASSVVAGSTTDTQYF
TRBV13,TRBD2,CASSFQGTSGRYEQYF
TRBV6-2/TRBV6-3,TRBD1,CASSEGQGHTDTQYF
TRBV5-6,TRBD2,CASSWTGTSGFDEQFF
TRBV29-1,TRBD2,CSVVGSGGPQETQYF
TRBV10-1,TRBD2,CASSGEAREGTGELFF
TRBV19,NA,CASSIGTGYEKLFF